The 30 T cell receptor beta chains below were found in one sample sequenced in a study of shared clonotypes between healthy human individuals. Profiled with immunoSEQ multiplex PCR; TCRdb holds only in-frame clones, not every one. The sample has about 2.3 million clones, about 92% seen once. The sequencing sample was made of naive CD4+ T cells from PBMCs. The subset is: CD45RA+ positively selected. Receptors were obtained from a man aged 18 to 35 in good health. Some clones in this sample may be carry-over from other donors' samples.

This clone appeared a single time. The chain combines TRBV6-6 with TRBJ1-4; TRBD1 matches at 10 bases. Germline V CDR1 and CDR2: MNHNY, SVGAGI (reference sequence). The CDR3 totals 16 residues. V gave up 2 bases and J gave up 6 bases; unmatched junction bases: 6. CDR3 amino acids: CASSYAPGQGDEKLFF. CDR3 sequence (DNA): TGTGCCAGCAGTTACGCCCCAGGACAGGGGGATGAAAAACTGTTTTTT.

This chain joins TRBV11-2 and TRBJ2-7, with 15 bases fitting TRBD2. The CDR3 spans 19 residues. V was pared by 3 bases and J by 7 bases, with 16 bases of the junction left unmatched. Germline V CDR1 and CDR2: SGHAT, FQNNGV. The CDR3 spells CASSFTGTSGRTGRSEQYF. The CDR3 DNA sequence: TGTGCCAGCAGCTTTACCGGGACTAGCGGGAGGACCGGACGATCGGAGCAGTACTTC.

The chain uses TRBV14 and TRBJ2-5; D is ambiguous. Germline-derived CDR1 and CDR2 are SGHDN and FVKESK. CDR3 length: 14 amino acids. The V end was cut by 2 bases, the J end by 4 bases, with 11 bases between. The CDR3 DNA follows: TGTGCCAGCAGCCAATCCCTCCTGGGAGAGACCCAGTACTTC. Residues: CASSQSLLGETQYF.

This clone came up once. In DNA form, the CDR3 reads TGTGCCAGTAGGGGCGGAGGGTCGGAGGCCCAGTACTTC. Translating it yields CASRGGGSEAQYF. V gene TRBV2 combines with J gene TRBJ2-5; perhaps TRBD2 as D (6 bases). Trimming removed 9 bases from V and 9 bases from J, with 20 bases in between. Germline V gene sequence: CDR1 SNHLY, CDR2 FYNNEI. The CDR3 has 13 amino acids. Full variable domain (rest looked up from reference TRBV2 and TRBJ2-5): EPEVTQTPSHQVTQMGQEVILRCVPISNHLYFYWYRQILGQKVEFLVSFYNNEISEKSEIFDDQFSVERPDGSNFTLKIRSTKLEDSAMYFCASRGGGSEAQYFGPGTRLLVL.

The rearrangement joins TRBV5-1 to TRBJ2-1; 8 bases line up with TRBD2. The germline V gene encodes CDR1 SGHRS and CDR2 YFSETQ. V lost 4 bases to trimming and J lost 4 bases; unmatched junction nucleotides: 10. This CDR3 contains 16 residues. The CDR3 is CASSPLAGSIYNEQFF. In DNA form, the CDR3 reads TGCGCCAGCAGCCCCTTAGCGGGGTCGATTTACAATGAGCAGTTCTTC.

This chain links TRBV9 with TRBJ2-1; possible D gene TRBD2, 6 bases. CDR1 and CDR2 (germline): SGDLS, YYNGEE. With 0 bases removed from V and 10 bases from J, the gap between germline ends came to 20 bases. The CDR3 extends over 16 amino acids. CDR3 protein: CASSVASTSTHPEQFF. The CDR3 coding sequence is TGTGCCAGCAGCGTAGCTTCGACTAGTACTCATCCGGAGCAGTTCTTC.

As to this clone: The identical CDR3 is also encoded by other nucleotide sequences in the sample. This chain connects TRBV6-5 to TRBJ1-2; D gene ambiguous. V lost 2 bases, J lost 4 bases, and 8 bases lay in between. From germline, CDR1 is MNHEY and CDR2 SVGAGI. The CDR3 contains 13 residues. The CDR3: CASSYAGVYGYTF. The CDR3 bases are TGTGCCAGCAGTTACGCAGGCGTCTATGGCTACACCTTC.

The chain joins TRBV30 to TRBJ1-1; TRBD1 matches at 7 bases. The V gene end was trimmed by 3 bases and the J gene end by 5 bases; junction bases not matched to a gene: 6. Germline CDR1 is GTSNPN and CDR2 is SVGIG (reference sequence). The CDR3 has 13 residues. The CDR3 protein is CAWRSTGWTEAFF. The CDR3 DNA reads TGTGCCTGGAGGTCGACAGGGTGGACTGAAGCTTTCTTT.

The chain recombines TRBV28 with TRBJ2-5; D is possibly TRBD2 (7 bases). Germline CDR1 and CDR2: MDHEN and SYDVKM. Trimming shortened V by 5 bases and J by 7 bases, and 20 bases separated the two germline ends. The CDR3 sequence is 15 residues long. The DNA of the CDR3 is TGTGCCAGCAGTCCCCCGGGGGGCCTTGCGCTGACCCAGTACTTC. As protein: CASSPPGGLALTQYF.

This chain connects TRBV28 to TRBJ1-1; 10 bases align to TRBD1. Trimming took 6 bases from V and 2 from J; bases not matched to a gene: 6. Germline loops: CDR1 MDHEN, CDR2 SYDVKM. The CDR3 consists of 15 residues. The CDR3 nucleotides are TGTGCCAGCAGGACAGGGGGCGCGATAAACACTGAAGCTTTCTTT. Its protein product is CASRTGGAINTEAFF. Using reference TRBV28 and TRBJ1-1 for the parts outside the CDR3, the full variable domain is DVKVTQSSRYLVKRTGEKVFLECVQDMDHENMFWYRQDPGLGLRLIYFSYDVKMKEKGDIPEGYSVSREKKERFSLILESASTNQTSMYLCASRTGGAINTEAFFGQGTRLTVV.

This rearrangement joins TRBV27 to TRBJ2-7, with D perhaps matching TRBD1 (6 bases). The germline V and J ends were trimmed by 2 bases and 7 bases, with 12 bases remaining between them. Per germline, CDR1 MNHEY and CDR2 SMNVEV (reference sequence). The CDR3 contains 13 residues. The CDR3 DNA reads as TGTGCCAGCAGTTTAAATTTTCAGGGGGAGCAGTACTTC. Its protein is CASSLNFQGEQYF.

The V call is TRBV29-1, the J call TRBJ2-5; TRBD2 might be the D (6 bases). Trimming cost V 3 bases and J 7 bases, with 21 bases left between them. The CDR3 totals 15 residues. The germline V gene encodes CDR1 SQVTM and CDR2 ANQGSEA. This chain's CDR3 is CSVEGVGGPSRTQYF. Here the CDR3 DNA reads TGCAGCGTTGAGGGGGTGGGAGGCCCTTCGCGGACCCAGTACTTC. The full variable domain, in which reference TRBV29-1 and TRBJ2-5 provide the parts outside the CDR3, is SAVISQKPSRDICQRGTSLTIQCQVDSQVTMMFWYRQQPGQSLTLIATANQGSEATYESGFVIDKFPISRPNLTFSTLTVSNMSPEDSSIYLCSVEGVGGPSRTQYFGPGTRLLVL.

The chain carries TRBV5-1 and TRBJ1-2, with a possible D match to TRBD1 (5 bases). V lost 0 bases, J lost 4 bases, and 13 bases lay in between. Looked up from germline, CDR1 is SGHRS and CDR2 is YFSETQ. The CDR3 has 15 residues. DNA for the CDR3: TGCGCCAGCAGCTTGGATGGGGGTAAGGGCTATGGCTACACCTTC. It encodes CASSLDGGKGYGYTF.

The chain carries TRBV19 and TRBJ1-2; the D is unclear. CDR3 length equals 16 residues. The V end was cut by 3 bases, the J end by 4 bases, with 18 bases between. Germline values: CDR1 LNHDA, CDR2 SQIVND (reference sequence). The CDR3 region has the DNA TGTGCCAGTAGTATCCTAAACCAGCAGACTACCTATGGCTACACCTTC. Translation gives CASSILNQQTTYGYTF.

The J gene is TRBJ2-5, the V gene TRBV15; D remains ambiguous. The V end was cut by 2 bases, the J end by 4 bases, with 17 bases between. The germline V gene has CDR1 LNHNV and CDR2 YYDKDF (reference sequence). This CDR3 is built from 16 residues. The CDR3 coding sequence is TGTGCCACCAGCAGACAACCTCGGGTGGGTTTAGAGACCCAGTACTTC. This gives the protein CATSRQPRVGLETQYF. The whole variable domain, remainder taken from reference TRBV15 and TRBJ2-5, is DAMVIQNPRYQVTQFGKPVTLSCSQTLNHNVMYWYQQKSSQAPKLLFHYYDKDFNNEADTPDNFQSRRPNTSFCFLDIRSPGLGDTAMYLCATSRQPRVGLETQYFGPGTRLLVL.

The J gene is TRBJ1-1, the V gene TRBV2; tentative D call: TRBD1 (6 bases). Trimming stripped 6 bases from V and 6 bases from J, with 17 bases between. CDR1 is SNHLY and CDR2 is FYNNEI in the germline V gene. This CDR3 contains 14 residues. CDR3 loop: CASREDRLFSEAFF. In DNA form, the CDR3 reads TGTGCCAGCAGGGAGGACAGATTATTTTCTGAAGCTTTCTTT. The variable domain in full, completed from reference TRBV2 and TRBJ1-1, reads EPEVTQTPSHQVTQMGQEVILRCVPISNHLYFYWYRQILGQKVEFLVSFYNNEISEKSEIFDDQFSVERPDGSNFTLKIRSTKLEDSAMYFCASREDRLFSEAFFGQGTRLTVV.

The chain is built from TRBV7-2 and TRBJ2-1; TRBD1 aligns across 8 bases. After removal of 5 bases from V and 5 bases from J, the junction contained 8 bases not matched to a gene. The CDR3 length is 15 residues. Germline-derived CDR1 and CDR2 are SGHTA and FQGNSA. The CDR3 here is CASSPRQGTHNEQFF. The CDR3 DNA sequence: TGTGCCAGCAGCCCCCGACAGGGGACCCACAATGAGCAGTTCTTC.

J is TRBJ2-3 and V is TRBV5-1; D unresolved. In germline, CDR1 is SGHRS, CDR2 YFSETQ. With 0 bases removed from V and 4 bases from J, the gap between germline ends came to 12 bases. The CDR3 is 15 residues long. This CDR3 is CASSLVVGPPDTQYF. Here the CDR3 DNA reads TGCGCCAGCAGCTTGGTTGTCGGGCCCCCAGATACGCAGTATTTT.

The J gene is TRBJ1-5, the V gene TRBV7-8; D is uncertain. Germline CDR1 is SGHVS and CDR2 is FQNEAQ. The CDR3 loop spans 14 amino acids. V gave up 3 bases and J gave up 0 bases, with 6 bases separating them. CDR3 nucleotides: TGTGCCAGCAGCTTGACACCTAGCAATCAGCCCCAGCATTTT. Protein: CASSLTPSNQPQHF.

This clone appeared a single time. The rearrangement joins TRBV18 to TRBJ1-3; 7 bases align to TRBD1. From germline, CDR1 is KGHSH and CDR2 LQKENI. V trimming: 5 bases; J trimming: 4 bases; junction bases outside the gene matches: 11. The length of the CDR3 is 16 residues. The CDR3 reads CASSFHPGTEGNTIYF. DNA of the CDR3: TGTGCCAGCTCATTCCACCCCGGGACAGAGGGAAACACCATATATTTT.

V gene TRBV7-8 combines with J gene TRBJ1-1; D perhaps matches TRBD1 (6 bases). The CDR3 is 17 residues long. V was cut by 5 bases and J by 0 bases, with 19 bases left in between. CDR1 and CDR2 (germline): SGHVS, FQNEAQ. The DNA for the CDR3 is TGTGCCAGCAGCCTCTTATATAGACAGGCTATGAACACTGAAGCTTTCTTT. Residues: CASSLLYRQAMNTEAFF.

The chain has TRBV7-9 and TRBJ1-3; D not resolved. Germline-derived CDR1 and CDR2 are SEHNR and FQNEAQ (reference sequence). This CDR3 comprises 14 residues. With 5 bases removed from V and 1 base from J, the gap between germline ends came to 9 bases. CDR3 sequence reads: CASSEQSSGNTIYF. The DNA for the CDR3 is TGTGCCAGCAGCGAACAGTCTTCTGGAAACACCATATATTTT.

This chain joins TRBV5-1 and TRBJ1-2; possible D gene TRBD1, 6 bases. The ends were cut back, 1 base at V and 5 bases at J, with 18 bases in the middle. The CDR3 length is 16 residues. Per the germline V gene, CDR1 is SGHRS and CDR2 is YFSETQ. CDR3 sequence: CASSLSSARGNYGYTF. CDR3 DNA sequence: TGCGCCAGCAGCTTGTCTTCCGCCAGGGGTAATTATGGCTACACCTTC. The entire variable domain, with the rest obtained from reference TRBV5-1 and TRBJ1-2, is as follows: KAGVTQTPRYLIKTRGQQVTLSCSPISGHRSVSWYQQTPGQGLQFLFEYFSETQRNKGNFPGRFSGRQFSNSRSEMNVSTLELGDSALYLCASSLSSARGNYGYTFGSGTRLTVV.

The V gene is TRBV19, the J gene TRBJ1-4; no reliable D call. Germline V lookup: CDR1 LNHDA, CDR2 SQIVND (reference sequence). The ends were cut back, 1 base at V and 8 bases at J, with 14 bases in the middle. This CDR3 contains 15 residues. CDR3 sequence reads: CASSIVRRPREKLFF. The CDR3 nucleotides are TGTGCCAGTAGTATAGTAAGGCGGCCGAGAGAAAAACTGTTTTTT.

The chain links TRBV2 to TRBJ2-7; D is tentatively TRBD1 or TRBD2 (7 bases each). V lost 6 bases and J 7 bases, leaving 16 bases between the germline ends. Germline V gives CDR1 SNHLY, CDR2 FYNNEI. CDR3 length: 13 amino acids. CDR3 loop: CASSETQGGEQYF. The CDR3 DNA reads as TGTGCCAGCAGCGAAACCCAGGGGGGGGAGCAGTACTTC.

With respect to this clone: The same CDR3 arises from other DNA sequences in this sample as well. The chain uses TRBV7-2 and TRBJ2-1; D unresolved. CDR1 SGHTA and CDR2 FQGNSA come from the germline V gene. The germline V and J ends were trimmed by 5 bases and 5 bases, with 10 bases remaining between them. The CDR3 is 13 amino acids. CDR3 coding DNA: TGTGCCAGCAGCCTCGGCCCTAACAATGAGCAGTTCTTC. This sequence encodes CASSLGPNNEQFF.

The rearrangement links TRBV19 to TRBJ2-1, with a tentative D call TRBD2 (6 bases). V was pared by 6 bases and J by 2 bases, with 8 bases between. The CDR3 has 13 residues. Germline-derived CDR1 and CDR2 are LNHDA and SQIVND (reference sequence). As DNA, the CDR3 is TGTGCCAGTAGACTAGCAGCCTACAATGAGCAGTTCTTC. Translating gives CASRLAAYNEQFF.

The genes are TRBV18 and TRBJ1-3; possibly TRBD1 for D (5 bases). The germline V gene encodes CDR1 KGHSH and CDR2 LQKENI. Trimming removed 3 bases at V and 2 bases at J, with 14 bases between. This CDR3 is 16 amino acids long. The CDR3 here is CASSPWTGPTGNTIYF. The CDR3 DNA reads TGTGCCAGCTCACCGTGGACGGGACCGACTGGAAACACCATATATTTT.

The chain combines TRBV5-1 with TRBJ1-2, with D hard to call. V lost 3 bases to trimming and J lost 3 bases, with 12 bases between them. This CDR3 has 14 amino acids. Germline values: CDR1 SGHRS, CDR2 YFSETQ. The CDR3 loop is CASSSILGDYGYTF. For the CDR3, the DNA is TGCGCCAGCAGCTCGATCCTCGGGGACTATGGCTACACCTTC.

The chain combines TRBV7-9 with TRBJ2-2; D remains ambiguous. Deletions cut 8 bases from V and 0 bases from J, with 10 bases between. Germline loops: CDR1 SEHNR, CDR2 FQNEAQ (reference sequence). The CDR3 extends over 14 amino acids. The CDR3 nucleotides read TGTGCCAGCCGTCCCGATGCGAACACCGGGGAGCTGTTTTTT. Translating it yields CASRPDANTGELFF.